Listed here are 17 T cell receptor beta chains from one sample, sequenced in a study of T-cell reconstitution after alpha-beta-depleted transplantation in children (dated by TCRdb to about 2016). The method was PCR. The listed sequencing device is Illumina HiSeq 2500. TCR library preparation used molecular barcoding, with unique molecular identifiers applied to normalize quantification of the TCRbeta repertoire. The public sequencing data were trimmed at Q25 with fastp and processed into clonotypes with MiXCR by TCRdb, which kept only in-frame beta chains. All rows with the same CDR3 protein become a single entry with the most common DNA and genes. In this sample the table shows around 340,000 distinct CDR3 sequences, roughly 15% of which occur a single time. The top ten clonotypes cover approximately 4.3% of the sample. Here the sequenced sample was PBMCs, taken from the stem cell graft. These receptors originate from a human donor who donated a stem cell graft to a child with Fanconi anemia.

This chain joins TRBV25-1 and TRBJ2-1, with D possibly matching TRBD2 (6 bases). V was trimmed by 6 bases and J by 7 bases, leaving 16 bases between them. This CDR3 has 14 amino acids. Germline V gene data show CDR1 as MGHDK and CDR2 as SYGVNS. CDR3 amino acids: CASRTNGGENEQFF. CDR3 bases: TGTGCCAGCAGGACAAACGGGGGTGAAAATGAGCAGTTCTTC.

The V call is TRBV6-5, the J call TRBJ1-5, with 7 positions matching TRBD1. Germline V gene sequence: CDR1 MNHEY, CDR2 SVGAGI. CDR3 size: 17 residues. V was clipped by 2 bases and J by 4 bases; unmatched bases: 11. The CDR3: CASSYDPGQVGNQPQHF. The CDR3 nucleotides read TGTGCCAGCAGTTACGATCCCGGACAGGTGGGGAATCAGCCCCAGCATTTT.

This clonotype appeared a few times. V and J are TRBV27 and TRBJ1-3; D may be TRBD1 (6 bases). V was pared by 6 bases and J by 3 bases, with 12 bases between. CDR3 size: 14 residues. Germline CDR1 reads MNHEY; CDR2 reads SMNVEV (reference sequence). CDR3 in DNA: TGTGCCAGCAGCCGACGGACAGATGGAAACACCATATATTTT. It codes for CASSRRTDGNTIYF.

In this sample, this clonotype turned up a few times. Written as DNA, the CDR3 is TGTGCCAGCAGCTTGATGAAGAGCACTGAAGCTTTCTTT. This encodes CASSLMKSTEAFF. The J gene is TRBJ1-1, the V gene TRBV7-9; D is uncertain. This CDR3 region has 13 residues. Looked up from germline, CDR1 is SEHNR and CDR2 is FQNEAQ (reference sequence). V shed 3 bases and J shed 4 bases, with 9 bases lying between them.

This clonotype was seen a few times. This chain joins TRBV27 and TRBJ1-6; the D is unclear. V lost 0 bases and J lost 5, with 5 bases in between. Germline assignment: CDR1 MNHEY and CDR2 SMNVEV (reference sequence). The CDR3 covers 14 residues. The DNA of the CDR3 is TGTGCCAGCAGTTTATCCCGGGATAATTCACCCCTCCACTTT. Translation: CASSLSRDNSPLHF.

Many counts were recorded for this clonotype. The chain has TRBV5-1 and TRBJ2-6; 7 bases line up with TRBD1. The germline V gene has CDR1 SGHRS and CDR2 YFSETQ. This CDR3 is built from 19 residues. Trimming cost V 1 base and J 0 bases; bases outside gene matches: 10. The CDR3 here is CASSLFPGTVVSGANVLTF. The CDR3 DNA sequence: TGCGCCAGCAGCTTGTTCCCCGGGACAGTAGTCTCTGGGGCCAACGTCCTGACTTTC.

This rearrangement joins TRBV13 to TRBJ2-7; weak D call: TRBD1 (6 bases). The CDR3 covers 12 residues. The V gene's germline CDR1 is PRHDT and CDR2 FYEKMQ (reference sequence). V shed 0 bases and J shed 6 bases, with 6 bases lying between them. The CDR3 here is CASSLGGGEQYV. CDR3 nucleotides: TGTGCCAGCAGCTTAGGAGGGGGCGAGCAGTACGTC.

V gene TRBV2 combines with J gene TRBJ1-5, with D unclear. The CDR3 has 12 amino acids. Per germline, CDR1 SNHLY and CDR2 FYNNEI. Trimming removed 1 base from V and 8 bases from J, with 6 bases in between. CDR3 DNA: TGTGCCAGCAGTGAAGTCAGTAAGCCCCAGCATTTT. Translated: CASSEVSKPQHF.

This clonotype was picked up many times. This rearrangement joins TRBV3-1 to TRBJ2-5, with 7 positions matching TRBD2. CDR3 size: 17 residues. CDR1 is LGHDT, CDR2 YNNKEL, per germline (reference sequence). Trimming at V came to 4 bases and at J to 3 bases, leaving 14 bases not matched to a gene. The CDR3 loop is CASSRQPGGEGEETQYF. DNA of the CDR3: TGTGCCAGCAGCCGACAACCTGGGGGGGAGGGCGAAGAGACCCAGTACTTC.

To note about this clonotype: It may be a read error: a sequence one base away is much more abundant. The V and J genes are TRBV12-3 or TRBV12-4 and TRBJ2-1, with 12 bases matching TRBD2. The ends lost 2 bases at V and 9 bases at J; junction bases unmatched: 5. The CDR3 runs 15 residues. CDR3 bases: TGTGCCAGCAGTTTAAGTGCTAGCGGGGGGGGTGAGCAGTTCTTC. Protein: CASSLSASGGGEQFF.

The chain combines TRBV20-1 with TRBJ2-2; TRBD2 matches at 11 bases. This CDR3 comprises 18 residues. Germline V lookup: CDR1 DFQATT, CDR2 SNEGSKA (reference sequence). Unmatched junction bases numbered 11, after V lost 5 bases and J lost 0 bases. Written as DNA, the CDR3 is TGCAGTGCTTACCCCGTAGCGGGGGGGGGTTCGAACACCGGGGAGCTGTTTTTT. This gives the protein CSAYPVAGGGSNTGELFF.

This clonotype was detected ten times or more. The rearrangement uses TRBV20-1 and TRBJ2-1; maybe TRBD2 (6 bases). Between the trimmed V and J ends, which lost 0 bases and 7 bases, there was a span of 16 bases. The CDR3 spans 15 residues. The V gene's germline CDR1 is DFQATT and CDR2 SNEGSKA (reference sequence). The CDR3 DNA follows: TGCAGTGCTAGAGATATGGCTAGCGTGGTGAATGAGCAGTTCTTC. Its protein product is CSARDMASVVNEQFF.

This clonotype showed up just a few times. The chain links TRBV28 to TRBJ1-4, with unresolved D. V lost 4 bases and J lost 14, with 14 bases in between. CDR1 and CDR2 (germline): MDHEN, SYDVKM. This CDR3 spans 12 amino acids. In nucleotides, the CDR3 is TGTGCCAGCAGTTCCGGACCGTCTAATCTGTTTTTT. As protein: CASSSGPSNLFF.

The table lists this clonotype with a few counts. CDR3 in DNA: TGCAGTGCTCCCCCGGGGACAGACCAAGAGACCCAGTACTTC. This sequence encodes CSAPPGTDQETQYF. The chain has TRBV20-1 and TRBJ2-5, with 7 positions matching TRBD1. The germline gives CDR1 DFQATT, CDR2 SNEGSKA (reference sequence). The CDR3 consists of 14 residues. V shed 5 bases, J shed 0 bases, and the junction held 6 bases outside the gene matches.

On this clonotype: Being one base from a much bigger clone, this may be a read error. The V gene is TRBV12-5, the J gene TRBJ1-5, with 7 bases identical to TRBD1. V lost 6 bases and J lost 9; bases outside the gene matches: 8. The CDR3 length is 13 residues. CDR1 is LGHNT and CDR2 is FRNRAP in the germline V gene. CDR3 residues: CASGPATGWPQHF. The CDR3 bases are TGTGCTAGTGGGCCAGCGACAGGGTGGCCCCAGCATTTT.

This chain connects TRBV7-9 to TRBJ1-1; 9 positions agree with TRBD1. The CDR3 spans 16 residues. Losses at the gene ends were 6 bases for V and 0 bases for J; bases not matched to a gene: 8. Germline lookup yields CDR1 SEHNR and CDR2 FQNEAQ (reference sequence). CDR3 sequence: CASRVMGQGLNTEAFF. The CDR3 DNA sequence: TGTGCCAGCAGAGTGATGGGACAGGGCTTGAACACTGAAGCTTTCTTT.

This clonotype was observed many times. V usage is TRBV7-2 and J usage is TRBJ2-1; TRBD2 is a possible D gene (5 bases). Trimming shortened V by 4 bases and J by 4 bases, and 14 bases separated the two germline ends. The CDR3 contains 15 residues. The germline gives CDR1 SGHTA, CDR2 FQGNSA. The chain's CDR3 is CASSSGLGVYNEQFF. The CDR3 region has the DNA TGTGCCAGCAGCTCCGGACTTGGAGTGTACAATGAGCAGTTCTTC.